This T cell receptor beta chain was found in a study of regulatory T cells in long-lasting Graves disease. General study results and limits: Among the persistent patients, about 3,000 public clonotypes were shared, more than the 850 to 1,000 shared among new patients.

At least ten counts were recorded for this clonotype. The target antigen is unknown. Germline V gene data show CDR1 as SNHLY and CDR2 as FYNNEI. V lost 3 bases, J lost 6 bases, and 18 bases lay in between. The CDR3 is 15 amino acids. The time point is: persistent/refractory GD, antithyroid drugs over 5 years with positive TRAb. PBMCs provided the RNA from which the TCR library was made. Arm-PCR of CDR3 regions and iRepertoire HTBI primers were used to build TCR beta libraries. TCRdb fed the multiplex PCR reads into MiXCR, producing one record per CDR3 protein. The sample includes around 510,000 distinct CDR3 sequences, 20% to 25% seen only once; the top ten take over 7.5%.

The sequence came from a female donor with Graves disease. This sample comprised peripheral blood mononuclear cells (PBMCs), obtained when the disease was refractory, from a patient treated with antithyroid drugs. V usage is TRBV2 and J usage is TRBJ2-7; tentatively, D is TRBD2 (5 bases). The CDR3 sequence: CASSESRLASPEQYF. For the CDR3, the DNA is TGTGCCAGCAGTGAGAGCCGTCTAGCTAGTCCCGAGCAGTACTTC.